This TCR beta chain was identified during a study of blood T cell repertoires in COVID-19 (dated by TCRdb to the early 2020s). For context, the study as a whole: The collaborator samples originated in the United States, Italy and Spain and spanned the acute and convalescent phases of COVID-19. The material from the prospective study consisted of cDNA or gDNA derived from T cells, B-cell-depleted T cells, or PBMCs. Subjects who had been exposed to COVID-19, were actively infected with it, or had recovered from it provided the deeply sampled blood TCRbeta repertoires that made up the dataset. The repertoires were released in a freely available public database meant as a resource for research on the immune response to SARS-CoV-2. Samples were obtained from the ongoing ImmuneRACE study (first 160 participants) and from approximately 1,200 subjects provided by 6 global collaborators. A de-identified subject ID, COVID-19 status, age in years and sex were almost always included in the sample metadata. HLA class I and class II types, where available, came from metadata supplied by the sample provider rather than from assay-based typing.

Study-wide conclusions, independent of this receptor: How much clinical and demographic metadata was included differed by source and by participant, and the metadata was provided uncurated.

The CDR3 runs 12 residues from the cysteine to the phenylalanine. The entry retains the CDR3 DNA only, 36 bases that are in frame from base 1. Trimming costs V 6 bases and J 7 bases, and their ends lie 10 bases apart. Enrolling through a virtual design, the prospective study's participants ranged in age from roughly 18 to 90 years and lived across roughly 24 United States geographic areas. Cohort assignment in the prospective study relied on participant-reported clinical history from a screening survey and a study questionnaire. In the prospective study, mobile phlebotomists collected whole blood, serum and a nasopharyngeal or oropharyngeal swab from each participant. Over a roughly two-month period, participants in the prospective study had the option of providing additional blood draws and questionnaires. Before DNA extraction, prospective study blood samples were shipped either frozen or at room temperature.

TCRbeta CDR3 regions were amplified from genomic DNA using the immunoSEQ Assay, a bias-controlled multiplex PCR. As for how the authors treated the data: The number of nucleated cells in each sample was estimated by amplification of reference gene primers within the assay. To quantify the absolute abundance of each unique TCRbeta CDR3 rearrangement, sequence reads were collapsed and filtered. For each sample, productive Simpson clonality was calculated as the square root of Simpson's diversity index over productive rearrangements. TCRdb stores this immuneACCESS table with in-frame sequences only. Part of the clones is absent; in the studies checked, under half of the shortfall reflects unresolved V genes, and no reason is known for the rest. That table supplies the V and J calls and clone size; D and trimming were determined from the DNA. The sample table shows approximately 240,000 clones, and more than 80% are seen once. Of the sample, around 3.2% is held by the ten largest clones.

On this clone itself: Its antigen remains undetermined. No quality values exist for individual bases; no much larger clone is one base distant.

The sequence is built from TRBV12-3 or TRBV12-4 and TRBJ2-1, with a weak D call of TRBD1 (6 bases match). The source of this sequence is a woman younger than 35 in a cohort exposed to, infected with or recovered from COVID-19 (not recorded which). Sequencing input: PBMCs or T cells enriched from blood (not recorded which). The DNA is TGTGCCAGCAGCTCTACAGGGAATGAGCAGTTCTTC. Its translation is CASSSTGNEQFF.